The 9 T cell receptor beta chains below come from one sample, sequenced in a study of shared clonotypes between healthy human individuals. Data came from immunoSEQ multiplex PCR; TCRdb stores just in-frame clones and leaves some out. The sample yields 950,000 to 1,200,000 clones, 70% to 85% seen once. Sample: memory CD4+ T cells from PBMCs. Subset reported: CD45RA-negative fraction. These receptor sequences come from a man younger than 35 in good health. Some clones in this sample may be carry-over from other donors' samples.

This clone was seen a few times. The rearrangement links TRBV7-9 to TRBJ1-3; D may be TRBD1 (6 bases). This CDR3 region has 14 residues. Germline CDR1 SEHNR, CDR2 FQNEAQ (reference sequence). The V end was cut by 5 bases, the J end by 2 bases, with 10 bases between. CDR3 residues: CASSRGQTGNTIYF. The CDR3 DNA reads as TGTGCCAGCAGCCGCGGACAGACTGGAAACACCATATATTTT.

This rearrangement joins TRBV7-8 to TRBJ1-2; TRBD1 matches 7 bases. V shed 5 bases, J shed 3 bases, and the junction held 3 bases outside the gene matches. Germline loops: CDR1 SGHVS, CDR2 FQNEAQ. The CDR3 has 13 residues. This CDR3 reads CASSLGTDYGYTF. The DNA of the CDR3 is TGTGCCAGCAGCCTTGGGACAGACTATGGCTACACCTTC.

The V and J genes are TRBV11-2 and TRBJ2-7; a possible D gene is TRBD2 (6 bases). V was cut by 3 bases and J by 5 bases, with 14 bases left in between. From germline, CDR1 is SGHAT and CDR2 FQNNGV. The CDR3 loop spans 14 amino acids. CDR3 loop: CASSFGGARHEQYF. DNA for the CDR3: TGTGCCAGCAGCTTTGGAGGGGCGCGGCACGAGCAGTACTTC.

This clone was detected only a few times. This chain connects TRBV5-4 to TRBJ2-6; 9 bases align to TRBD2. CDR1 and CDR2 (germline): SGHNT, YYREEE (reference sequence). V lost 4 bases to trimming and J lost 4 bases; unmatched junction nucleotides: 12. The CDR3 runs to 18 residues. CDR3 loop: CASSPGLAGQRGANVLTF. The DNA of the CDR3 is TGTGCCAGCAGCCCGGGACTAGCCGGCCAGAGGGGGGCCAACGTCCTGACTTTC.

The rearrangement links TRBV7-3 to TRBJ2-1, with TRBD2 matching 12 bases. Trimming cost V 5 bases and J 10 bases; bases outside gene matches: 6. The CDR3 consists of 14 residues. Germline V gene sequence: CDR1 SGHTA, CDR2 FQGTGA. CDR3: CASSTLAGGAEQFF. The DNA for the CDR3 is TGTGCCAGCAGCACACTAGCGGGAGGCGCCGAGCAGTTCTTC.

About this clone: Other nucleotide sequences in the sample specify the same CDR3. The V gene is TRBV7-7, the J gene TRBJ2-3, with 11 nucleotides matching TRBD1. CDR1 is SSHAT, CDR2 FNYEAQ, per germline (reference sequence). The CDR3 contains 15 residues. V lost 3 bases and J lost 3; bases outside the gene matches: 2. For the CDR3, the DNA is TGTGCCAGCAGCTTGGGACAGGGGGGAACAGATACGCAGTATTTT. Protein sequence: CASSLGQGGTDTQYF.

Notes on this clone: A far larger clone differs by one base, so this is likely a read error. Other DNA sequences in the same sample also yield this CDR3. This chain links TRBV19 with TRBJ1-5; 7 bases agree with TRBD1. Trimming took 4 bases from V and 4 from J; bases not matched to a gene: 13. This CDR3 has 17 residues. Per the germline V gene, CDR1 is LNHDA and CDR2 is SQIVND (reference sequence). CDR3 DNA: TGTGCCAGTAGTAAAGGGTGGACAGGATGGGGTAATCAGCCCCAGCATTTT. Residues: CASSKGWTGWGNQPQHF. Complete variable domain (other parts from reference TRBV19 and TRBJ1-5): DGGITQSPKYLFRKEGQNVTLSCEQNLNHDAMYWYRQDPGQGLRLIYYSQIVNDFQKGDIAEGYSVSREKKESFPLTVTSAQKNPTAFYLCASSKGWTGWGNQPQHFGDGTRLSIL.

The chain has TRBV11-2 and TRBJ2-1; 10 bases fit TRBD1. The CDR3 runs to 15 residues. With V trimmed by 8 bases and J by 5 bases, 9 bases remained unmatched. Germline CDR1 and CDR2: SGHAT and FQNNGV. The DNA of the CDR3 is TGTGCCAGCTCGCGAACCGGGACAGGGGACAATGAGCAGTTCTTC. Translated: CASSRTGTGDNEQFF.

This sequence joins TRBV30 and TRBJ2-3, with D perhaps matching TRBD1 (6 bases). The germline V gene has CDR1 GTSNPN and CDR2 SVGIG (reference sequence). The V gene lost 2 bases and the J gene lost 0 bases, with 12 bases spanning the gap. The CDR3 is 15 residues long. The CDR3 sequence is CAWSRQVTSTDTQYF. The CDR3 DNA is TGTGCCTGGAGTCGACAGGTGACTAGCACAGATACGCAGTATTTT.